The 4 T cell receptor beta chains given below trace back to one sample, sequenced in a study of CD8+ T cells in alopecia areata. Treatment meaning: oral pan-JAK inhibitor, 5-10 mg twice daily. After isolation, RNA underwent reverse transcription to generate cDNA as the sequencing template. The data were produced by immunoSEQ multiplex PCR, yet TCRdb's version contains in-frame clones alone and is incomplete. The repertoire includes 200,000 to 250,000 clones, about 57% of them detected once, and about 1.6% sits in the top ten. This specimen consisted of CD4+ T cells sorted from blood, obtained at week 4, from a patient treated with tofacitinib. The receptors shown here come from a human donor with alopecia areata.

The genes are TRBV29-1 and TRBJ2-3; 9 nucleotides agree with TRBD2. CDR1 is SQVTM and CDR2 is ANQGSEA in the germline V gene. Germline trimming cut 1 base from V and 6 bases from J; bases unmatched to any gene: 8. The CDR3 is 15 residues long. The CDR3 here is CSVEGGGAGSDTQYF. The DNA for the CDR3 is TGCAGCGTTGAAGGCGGGGGGGCTGGGTCGGATACGCAGTATTTT.

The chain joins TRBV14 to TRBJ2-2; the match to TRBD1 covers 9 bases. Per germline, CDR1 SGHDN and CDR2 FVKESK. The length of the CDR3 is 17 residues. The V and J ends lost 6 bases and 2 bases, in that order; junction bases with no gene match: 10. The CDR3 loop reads CASRGNRGLYNTGELFF. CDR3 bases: TGTGCCAGCAGGGGAAACAGGGGGCTCTATAACACCGGGGAGCTGTTTTTT. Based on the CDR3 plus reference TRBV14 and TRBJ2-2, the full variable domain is EAGVTQFPSHSVIEKGQTVTLRCDPISGHDNLYWYRRVMGKEIKFLLHFVKESKQDESGMPNNRFLAERTGGTYSTLKVQPAELEDSGVYFCASRGNRGLYNTGELFFGEGSRLTVL.

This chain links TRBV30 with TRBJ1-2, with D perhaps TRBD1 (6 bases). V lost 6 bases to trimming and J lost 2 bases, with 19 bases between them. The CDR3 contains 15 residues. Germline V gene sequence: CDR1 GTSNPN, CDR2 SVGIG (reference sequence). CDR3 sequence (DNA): TGTGCCTGCTACTACCCCCCAGGGGCGAACTATGGCTACACCTTC. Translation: CACYYPPGANYGYTF.

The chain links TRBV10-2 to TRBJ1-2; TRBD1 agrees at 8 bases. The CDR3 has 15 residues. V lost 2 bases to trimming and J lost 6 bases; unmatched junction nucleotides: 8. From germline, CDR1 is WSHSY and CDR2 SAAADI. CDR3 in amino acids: CASSEPRQGADGYTF. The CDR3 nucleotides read TGCGCCAGCAGTGAGCCTCGTCAGGGGGCGGATGGCTACACCTTC.